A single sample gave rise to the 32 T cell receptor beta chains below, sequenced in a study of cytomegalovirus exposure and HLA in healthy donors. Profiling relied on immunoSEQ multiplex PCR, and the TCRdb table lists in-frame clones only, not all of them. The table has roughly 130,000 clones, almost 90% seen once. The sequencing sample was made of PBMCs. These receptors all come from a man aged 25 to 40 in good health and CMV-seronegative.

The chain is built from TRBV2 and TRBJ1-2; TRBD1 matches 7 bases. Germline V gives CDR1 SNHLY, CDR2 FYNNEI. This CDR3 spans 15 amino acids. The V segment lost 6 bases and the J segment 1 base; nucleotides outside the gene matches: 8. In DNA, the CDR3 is TGTGCCAGCAGGGGGGGACAGAATGATAACTATGGCTACACCTTC. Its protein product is CASRGGQNDNYGYTF. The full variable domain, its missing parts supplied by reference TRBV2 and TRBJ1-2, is EPEVTQTPSHQVTQMGQEVILRCVPISNHLYFYWYRQILGQKVEFLVSFYNNEISEKSEIFDDQFSVERPDGSNFTLKIRSTKLEDSAMYFCASRGGQNDNYGYTFGSGTRLTVV.

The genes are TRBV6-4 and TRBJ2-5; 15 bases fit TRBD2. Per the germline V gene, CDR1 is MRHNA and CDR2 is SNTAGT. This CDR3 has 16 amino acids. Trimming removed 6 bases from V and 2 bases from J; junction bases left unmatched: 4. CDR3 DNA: TGTGCCAGCAGCGTCGGGACTAGCGGGGGGCAAGAGACCCAGTACTTC. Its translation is CASSVGTSGGQETQYF.

The CDR3 protein is CASRRELAGISYNEQFF. CDR3 nucleotides: TGCGCCAGCCGCCGGGAGTTAGCGGGGATTTCCTACAATGAGCAGTTCTTC. The chain combines TRBV5-1 with TRBJ2-1; 8 positions agree with TRBD2. Looked up from germline, CDR1 is SGHRS and CDR2 is YFSETQ. V trimming: 7 bases; J trimming: 1 base; junction bases outside the gene matches: 13. The CDR3 contains 17 residues.

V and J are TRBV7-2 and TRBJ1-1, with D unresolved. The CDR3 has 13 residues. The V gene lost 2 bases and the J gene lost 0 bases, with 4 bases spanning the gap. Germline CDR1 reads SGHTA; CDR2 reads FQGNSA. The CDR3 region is CASSLWLNTEAFF. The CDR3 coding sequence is TGTGCCAGCAGCTTATGGCTGAACACTGAAGCTTTCTTT.

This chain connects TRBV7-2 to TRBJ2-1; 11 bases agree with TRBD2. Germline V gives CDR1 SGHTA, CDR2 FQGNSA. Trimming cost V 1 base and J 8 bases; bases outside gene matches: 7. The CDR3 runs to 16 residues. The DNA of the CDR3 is TGTGCCAGCAGCTTAGGGCTAGCGGGAGGCTTAGATGAGCAGTTCTTC. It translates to CASSLGLAGGLDEQFF.

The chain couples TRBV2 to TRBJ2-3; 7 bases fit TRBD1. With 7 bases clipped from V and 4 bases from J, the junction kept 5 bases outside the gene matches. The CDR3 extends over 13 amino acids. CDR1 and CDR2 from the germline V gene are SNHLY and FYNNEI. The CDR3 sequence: CASNLQGADTQYF. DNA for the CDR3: TGTGCCAGCAACCTGCAGGGGGCAGATACGCAGTATTTT.

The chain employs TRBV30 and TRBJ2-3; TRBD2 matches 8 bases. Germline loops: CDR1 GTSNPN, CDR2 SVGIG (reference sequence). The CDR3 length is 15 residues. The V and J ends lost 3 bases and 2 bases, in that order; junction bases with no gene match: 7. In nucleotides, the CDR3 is TGTGCCTGGAGGACCGGGACTAGGGCCACAGATACGCAGTATTTT. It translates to CAWRTGTRATDTQYF.

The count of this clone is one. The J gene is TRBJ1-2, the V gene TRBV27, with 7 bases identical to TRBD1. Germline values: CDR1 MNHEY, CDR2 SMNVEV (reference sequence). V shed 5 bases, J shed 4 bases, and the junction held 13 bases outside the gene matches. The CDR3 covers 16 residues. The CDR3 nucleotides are TGTGCCAGCAGTGACAGGGATCAGGAATGGACCTATGGCTACACCTTC. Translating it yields CASSDRDQEWTYGYTF.

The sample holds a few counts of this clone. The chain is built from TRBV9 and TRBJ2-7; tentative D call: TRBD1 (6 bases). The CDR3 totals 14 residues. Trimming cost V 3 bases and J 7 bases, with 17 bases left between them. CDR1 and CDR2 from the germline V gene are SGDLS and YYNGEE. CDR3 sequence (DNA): TGTGCCAGCAGCGCCAAATTGACAGGCCCGGAGCAGTACTTC. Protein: CASSAKLTGPEQYF.

This CDR3 reads CASSLGGLAVYEQYF. The CDR3, as DNA: TGTGCCAGCAGCTTAGGAGGCCTAGCGGTCTACGAGCAGTACTTC. This chain connects TRBV7-6 to TRBJ2-7, with 7 bases aligning to TRBD2. V gave up 1 base and J gave up 3 bases; unmatched junction bases: 6. Germline V gene data show CDR1 as SGHVS and CDR2 as FNYEAQ. This CDR3 is built from 15 residues.

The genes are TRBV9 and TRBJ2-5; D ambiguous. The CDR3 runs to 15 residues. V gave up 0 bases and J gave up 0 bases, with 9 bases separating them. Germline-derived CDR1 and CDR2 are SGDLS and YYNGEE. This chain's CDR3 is CASSVAGLYQETQYF. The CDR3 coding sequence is TGTGCCAGCAGCGTAGCTGGGCTGTACCAAGAGACCCAGTACTTC.

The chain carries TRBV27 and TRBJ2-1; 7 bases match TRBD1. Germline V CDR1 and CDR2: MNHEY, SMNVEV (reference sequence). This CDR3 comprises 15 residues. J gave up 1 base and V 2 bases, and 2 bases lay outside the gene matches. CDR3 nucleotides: TGTGCCAGCAGTTTAGGGGACAGTTCCTACAATGAGCAGTTCTTC. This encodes CASSLGDSSYNEQFF.

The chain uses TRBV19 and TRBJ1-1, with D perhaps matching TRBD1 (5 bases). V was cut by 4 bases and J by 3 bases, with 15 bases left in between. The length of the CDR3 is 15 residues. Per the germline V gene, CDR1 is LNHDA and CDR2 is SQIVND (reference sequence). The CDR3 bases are TGTGCCAGTAGTAGTTGGGGGGGAGGGTACACTGAAGCTTTCTTT. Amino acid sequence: CASSSWGGGYTEAFF.

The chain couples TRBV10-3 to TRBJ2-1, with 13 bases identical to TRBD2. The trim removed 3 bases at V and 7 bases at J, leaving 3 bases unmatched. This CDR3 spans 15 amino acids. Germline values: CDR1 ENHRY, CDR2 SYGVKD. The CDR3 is CAISDGLAGVNEQFF. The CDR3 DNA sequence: TGTGCCATCAGTGACGGACTAGCGGGAGTTAATGAGCAGTTCTTC.

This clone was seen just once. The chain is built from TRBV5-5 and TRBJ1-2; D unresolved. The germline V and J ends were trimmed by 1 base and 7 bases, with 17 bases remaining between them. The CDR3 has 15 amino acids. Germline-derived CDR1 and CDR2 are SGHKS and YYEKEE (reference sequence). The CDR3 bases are TGTGCCAGCAGCTTGATTGGGTTACTATCGTCTGGCTACACCTTC. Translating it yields CASSLIGLLSSGYTF.

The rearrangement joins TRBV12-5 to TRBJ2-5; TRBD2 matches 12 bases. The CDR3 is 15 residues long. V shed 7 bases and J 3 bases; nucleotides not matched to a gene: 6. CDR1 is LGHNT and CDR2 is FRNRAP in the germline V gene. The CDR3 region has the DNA TGTGCTAGTGCTTCCGGACTAGCGGGAAAAGAGACCCAGTACTTC. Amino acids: CASASGLAGKETQYF.

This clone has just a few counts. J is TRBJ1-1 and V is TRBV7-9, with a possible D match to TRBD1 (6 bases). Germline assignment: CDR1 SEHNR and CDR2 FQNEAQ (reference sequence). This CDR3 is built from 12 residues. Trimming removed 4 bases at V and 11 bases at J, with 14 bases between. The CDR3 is CASSSYRVSAFF. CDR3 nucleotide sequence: TGTGCCAGCAGCTCTTACAGGGTGTCGGCTTTCTTT.

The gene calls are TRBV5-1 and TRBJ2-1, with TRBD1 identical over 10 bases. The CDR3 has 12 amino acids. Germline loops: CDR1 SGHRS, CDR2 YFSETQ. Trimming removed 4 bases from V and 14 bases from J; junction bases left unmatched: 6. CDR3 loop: CASSRDRGRKFF. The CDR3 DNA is TGCGCCAGCAGCCGGGACAGGGGTCGAAAGTTCTTC.

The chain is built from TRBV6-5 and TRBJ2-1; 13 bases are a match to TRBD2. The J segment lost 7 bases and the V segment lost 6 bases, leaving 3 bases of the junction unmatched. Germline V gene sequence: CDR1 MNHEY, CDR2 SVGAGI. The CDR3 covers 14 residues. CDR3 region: CASRWTSGRNEQFF. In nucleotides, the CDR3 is TGTGCCAGCAGATGGACTAGCGGGAGAAATGAGCAGTTCTTC.

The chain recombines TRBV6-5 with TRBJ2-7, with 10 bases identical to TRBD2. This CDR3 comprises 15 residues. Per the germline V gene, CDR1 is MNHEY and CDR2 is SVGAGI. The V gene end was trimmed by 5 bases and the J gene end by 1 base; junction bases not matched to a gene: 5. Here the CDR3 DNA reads TGTGCCAGCAGTCGACCGACTAGCGGGTCCTACGAGCAGTACTTC. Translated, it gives CASSRPTSGSYEQYF.

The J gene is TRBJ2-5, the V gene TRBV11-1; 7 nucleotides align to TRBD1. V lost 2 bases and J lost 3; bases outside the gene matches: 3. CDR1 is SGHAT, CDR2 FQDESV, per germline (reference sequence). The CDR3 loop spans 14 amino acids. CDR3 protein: CASSLFQGEETQYF. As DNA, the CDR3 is TGTGCCAGCAGCTTATTCCAGGGGGAAGAGACCCAGTACTTC.

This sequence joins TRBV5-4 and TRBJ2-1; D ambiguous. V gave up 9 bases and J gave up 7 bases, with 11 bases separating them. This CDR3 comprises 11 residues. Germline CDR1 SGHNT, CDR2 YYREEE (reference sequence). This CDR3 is CANTVGNEQFF. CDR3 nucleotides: TGTGCCAATACGGTCGGGAATGAGCAGTTCTTC.

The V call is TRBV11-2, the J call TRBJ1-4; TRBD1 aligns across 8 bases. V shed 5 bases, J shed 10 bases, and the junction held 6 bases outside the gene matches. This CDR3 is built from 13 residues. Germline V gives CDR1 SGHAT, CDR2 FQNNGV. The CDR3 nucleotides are TGTGCCAGCAGCCGGGCCGGACAGGGAAAACTGTTTTTT. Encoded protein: CASSRAGQGKLFF.

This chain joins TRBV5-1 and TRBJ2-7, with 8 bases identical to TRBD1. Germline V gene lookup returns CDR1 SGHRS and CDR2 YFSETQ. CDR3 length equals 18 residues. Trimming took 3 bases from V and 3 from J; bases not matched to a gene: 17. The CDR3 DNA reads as TGCGCCAGCAGCTCCCCCGGGACAGGAGGCCTCGCCCACTACGAGCAGTACTTC. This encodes CASSSPGTGGLAHYEQYF.

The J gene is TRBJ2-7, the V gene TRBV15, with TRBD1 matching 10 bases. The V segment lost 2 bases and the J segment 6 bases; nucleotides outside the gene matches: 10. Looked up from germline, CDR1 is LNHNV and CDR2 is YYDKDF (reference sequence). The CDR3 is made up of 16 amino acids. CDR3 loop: CATSRSAGQGLIEQYF. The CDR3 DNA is TGTGCCACCAGCAGATCGGCGGGACAGGGGTTGATCGAGCAGTACTTC.

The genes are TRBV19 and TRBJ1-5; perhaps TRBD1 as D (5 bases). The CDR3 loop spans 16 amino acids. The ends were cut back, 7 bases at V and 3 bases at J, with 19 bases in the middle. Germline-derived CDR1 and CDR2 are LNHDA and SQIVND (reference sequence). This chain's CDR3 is CASTSARGEDNQPQHF. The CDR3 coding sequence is TGTGCCAGTACCTCCGCCCGGGGGGAGGACAATCAGCCCCAGCATTTT.

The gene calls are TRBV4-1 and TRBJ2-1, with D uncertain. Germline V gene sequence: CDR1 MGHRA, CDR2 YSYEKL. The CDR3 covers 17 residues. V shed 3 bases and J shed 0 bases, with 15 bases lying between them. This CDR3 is CASSQISMSHSYNEQFF. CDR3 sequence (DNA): TGCGCCAGCAGCCAGATTTCGATGAGCCACTCCTACAATGAGCAGTTCTTC.

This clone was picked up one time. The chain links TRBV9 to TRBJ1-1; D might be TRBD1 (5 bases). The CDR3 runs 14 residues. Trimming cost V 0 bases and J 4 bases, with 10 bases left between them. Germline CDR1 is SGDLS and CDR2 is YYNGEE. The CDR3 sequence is CASSVGGEGTEAFF. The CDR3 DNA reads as TGTGCCAGCAGCGTAGGAGGGGAGGGCACTGAAGCTTTCTTT.

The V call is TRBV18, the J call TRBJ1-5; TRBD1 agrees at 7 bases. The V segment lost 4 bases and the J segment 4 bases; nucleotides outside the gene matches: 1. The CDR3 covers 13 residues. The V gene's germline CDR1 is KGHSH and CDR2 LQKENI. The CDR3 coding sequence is TGTGCCAGCTCACAACAGGGGAATCAGCCCCAGCATTTT. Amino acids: CASSQQGNQPQHF.

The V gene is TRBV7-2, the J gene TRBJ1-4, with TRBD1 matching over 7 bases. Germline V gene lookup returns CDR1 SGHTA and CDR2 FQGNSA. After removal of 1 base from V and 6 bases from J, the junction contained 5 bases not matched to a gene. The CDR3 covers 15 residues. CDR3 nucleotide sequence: TGTGCCAGCAGCTTAGTACCAGGGGGTTATGAAAAACTGTTTTTT. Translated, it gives CASSLVPGGYEKLFF.

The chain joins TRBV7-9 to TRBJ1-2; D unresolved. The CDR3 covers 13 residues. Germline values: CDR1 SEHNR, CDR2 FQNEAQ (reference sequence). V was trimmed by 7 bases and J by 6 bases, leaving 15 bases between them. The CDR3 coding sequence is TGTGCCAGCACCCCGGGGAGGAATGATGGCTACACCTTC. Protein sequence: CASTPGRNDGYTF.

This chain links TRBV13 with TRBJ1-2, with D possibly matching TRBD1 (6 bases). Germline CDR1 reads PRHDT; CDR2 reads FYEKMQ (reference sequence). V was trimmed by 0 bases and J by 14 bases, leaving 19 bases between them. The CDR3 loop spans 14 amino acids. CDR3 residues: CASSLGLGAWLLTF. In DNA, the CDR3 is TGTGCCAGCAGCTTAGGCCTGGGGGCCTGGCTCTTAACCTTC.